The present TCR beta chain was sequenced within a study of blood T cell repertoires in COVID-19. Study-wide background: The samples span acute and convalescent COVID-19 from the United States, Italy and Spain. T cells, B-cell-depleted T cells, or PBMCs supplied cDNA or gDNA.

With 1 base clipped from V and 6 bases from J, the junction kept 6 bases outside the gene matches. The germline V gene encodes CDR1 SGHDN and CDR2 FVKESK. This CDR3 has 15 residues. Per the authors' pipeline: How many nucleated cells were present was estimated from reference gene primer amplification. This table comes from immunoSEQ multiplex PCR, and its TCRdb copy is limited to in-frame clones, with some not included. The V and J calls and clone size were taken over from that table, and D and trimming were inferred from the DNA. In the table there are under 200,000 clones, approximately 85% of which are singletons.

This TCR was recovered from a man in his sixties who had recovered from COVID-19. This chain uses TRBV14 with TRBJ2-3, with TRBD2 identical over 8 bases. Material for sequencing was peripheral blood. The CDR3, as DNA: TGTGCCAGCAGCCAAGGAGCGGGGGCGTGGGATACGCAGTATTTT. As protein: CASSQGAGAWDTQYF.